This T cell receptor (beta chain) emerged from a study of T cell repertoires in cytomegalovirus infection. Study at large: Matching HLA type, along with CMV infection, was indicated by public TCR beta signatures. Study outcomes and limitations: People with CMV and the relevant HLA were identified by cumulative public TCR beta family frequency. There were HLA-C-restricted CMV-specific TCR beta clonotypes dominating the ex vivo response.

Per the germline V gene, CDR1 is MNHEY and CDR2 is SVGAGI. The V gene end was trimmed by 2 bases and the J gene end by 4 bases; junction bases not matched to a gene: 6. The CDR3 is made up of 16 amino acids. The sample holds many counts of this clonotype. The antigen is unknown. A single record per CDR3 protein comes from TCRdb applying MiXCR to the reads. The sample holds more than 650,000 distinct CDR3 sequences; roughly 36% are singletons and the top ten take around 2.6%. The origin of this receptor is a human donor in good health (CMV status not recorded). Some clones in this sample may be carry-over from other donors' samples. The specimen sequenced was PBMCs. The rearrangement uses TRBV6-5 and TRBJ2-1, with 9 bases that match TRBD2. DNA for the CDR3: TGTGCCAGCAGTTACCCCGCGGCGGGGGGGTACAATGAGCAGTTCTTC. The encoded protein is CASSYPAAGGYNEQFF.